This T cell receptor (beta chain) was sequenced in a study of blood T cell repertoires in COVID-19. The germline CDR1 and CDR2 sequences are SGHVS and FQNEAQ. V dropped 3 bases and J dropped 3 bases, with 6 bases sitting between them. CDR3 size: 13 residues. Assay: immunoSEQ multiplex PCR; the TCRdb copy retains only in-frame clones and omits some. The sample lists 130,000 to 150,000 clones, around 84% occurring once. This clonotype was sampled from a woman aged 45-59 years who had been exposed to COVID-19. The sequencing sample was made of PBMCs or T cells enriched from blood (not recorded which). The rearrangement links TRBV7-8 to TRBJ2-1; no reliable D call. The CDR3 DNA sequence: TGTGCCAGCAGCTTCGCAGGCTACAATGAGCAGTTCTTC. It encodes CASSFAGYNEQFF.